The sequence of this T cell receptor (beta chain) was determined in a study of STAT3 mutations in large granular lymphocyte leukemia. Points from the study as a whole: In several patients, dominant TCR clone burden exceeded STAT3 mutant burden, suggesting STAT3 mutation arose secondarily. In T-cell large granular lymphocyte leukemia, about half of patients showed multiple immunodominant subclonotypes. Sampling intervals varied between patients and samples.

This CDR3 comprises 15 residues. Trimming stripped 5 bases from V and 6 bases from J, with 20 bases between. Germline V gives CDR1 SGHTA, CDR2 FQGNSA. Concerning this clone itself: Its target is not known.

Method: immunoSEQ multiplex PCR; TCRdb's copy keeps in-frame clones and lacks some. The sample records fewer than 6,500 clones, 60% to 80% being singletons. The chain joins TRBV7-2 to TRBJ2-7, with D perhaps matching TRBD2 (7 bases). The sequence was collected from a human donor with T large granular lymphocyte leukemia. Some clones in this sample may be carry-over from other donors' samples. Source material: PBMCs. CDR3 bases: TGTGCCAGCAGCCCCCAACCTGGGGGGGCAGGCGAGCAGTACTTC. Translated, it gives CASSPQPGGAGEQYF.